Included here is one T cell receptor beta chain sequence, with context. Trimming shortened V by 10 bases and J by 0 bases, and 23 bases separated the two germline ends. Germline CDR1 reads SNHLY; CDR2 reads FYNNEI. The CDR3 totals 17 residues. This specimen belongs to a study of cytomegalovirus exposure and HLA in healthy donors. The overall study: A preliminary data release comprised around 90 million unique TCRs obtained from HLA-typed donors.

Primers: 60 Vbeta forward and 13 Jbeta reverse. The repertoire was sequenced with immunoSEQ multiplex PCR; TCRdb's copy has only in-frame clones and lacks some. The sample contains some 100,000 clones, about four fifths of which appear only once. The chain has TRBV2 and TRBJ2-3, with a possible D match to TRBD2 (6 bases). Sequenced: PBMCs. The receptor was isolated from a man between 18 and 35 years old in good health and CMV-seronegative. The CDR3 DNA sequence: TGTGCCAACGCCCTTGGCGGGATGGCAACTAGCACAGATACGCAGTATTTT. This sequence encodes CANALGGMATSTDTQYF. Variable domain in full (rest from reference TRBV2 and TRBJ2-3): EPEVTQTPSHQVTQMGQEVILRCVPISNHLYFYWYRQILGQKVEFLVSFYNNEISEKSEIFDDQFSVERPDGSNFTLKIRSTKLEDSAMYFCANALGGMATSTDTQYFGPGTRLTVL.